This T cell receptor beta chain was profiled in a study of beta chain features in type 1 diabetes. This clone was counted at least ten times. The authors reverse transcribed all of the isolated RNA, so sequencing captured expressed TCRB transcripts. Measured with immunoSEQ multiplex PCR; TCRdb has only the in-frame clones, and not every one. The sample has roughly 500,000 clones; about an eighth are singletons. Trimming took 6 bases from V and 3 from J, leaving 5 bases between them. The CDR3 is 11 amino acids. CDR1 SNHLY and CDR2 FYNNEI come from the germline V gene. The J gene is TRBJ1-1, the V gene TRBV2; D is ambiguous. This receptor was identified in a young woman in good health. Sequenced: naive CD4+ T cells from blood. CDR3 in DNA: TGTGCCAGCAGGGCGTACACTGAAGCTTTCTTT. Translated, it gives CASRAYTEAFF.